These 21 T cell receptor beta chains originate from one sample sequenced in a study of patients and donors after allogeneic stem cell transplantation. TCRdb re-called the RT-PCR reads with MiXCR, one entry per CDR3 protein. The table records about 230,000 distinct CDR3 sequences, around 14% of them present only once. Sequencing used blood, either unsorted or a sorted T cell fraction (not recorded which). Receptor source: a human donor who was either an allogeneic HSCT recipient or a stem cell or donor lymphocyte infusion donor (not recorded which). It is not recorded whose cells these are; they may come from a transplant donor.

This clonotype was seen a handful of times. The V and J genes are TRBV12-3 or TRBV12-4 and TRBJ1-1, with no clear D. Trimming pared 3 bases from V and 8 bases from J, leaving 13 bases between. This CDR3 comprises 13 residues. This CDR3 reads CASSLGPQGEAFF. In DNA, the CDR3 is TGTGCCAGCAGTTTGGGCCCCCAAGGGGAAGCTTTCTTT.

This clonotype was detected a few times. The chain couples TRBV10-3 to TRBJ1-1; TRBD1 might be the D (6 bases). The germline CDR1 and CDR2 sequences are ENHRY and SYGVKD. Trimming took 9 bases from V and 1 from J, leaving 12 bases between them. CDR3 size: 13 residues. CDR3 nucleotides: TGTGCCATAAGGACAGAGACGAACACTGAAGCTTTCTTT. This gives the protein CAIRTETNTEAFF.

This clonotype has more than one count but fewer than ten. The V and J genes are TRBV20-1 and TRBJ1-1, with D possibly matching TRBD1 (6 bases). Per germline, CDR1 DFQATT and CDR2 SNEGSKA (reference sequence). This CDR3 contains 15 residues. V lost 2 bases and J 1 base, leaving 14 bases between the germline ends. CDR3 sequence reads: CSARRGTYANTEAFF. The DNA of the CDR3 is TGCAGTGCTAGAAGGGGGACTTATGCGAACACTGAAGCTTTCTTT.

This clonotype was counted many times. This chain connects TRBV4-1 to TRBJ1-4, with unresolved D. This CDR3 comprises 15 residues. The germline V gene has CDR1 MGHRA and CDR2 YSYEKL. Trimming stripped 0 bases from V and 7 bases from J, with 12 bases between. The CDR3 sequence is CASSQDMGIREKLFF. The CDR3 DNA sequence: TGCGCCAGCAGCCAAGATATGGGAATTCGTGAAAAACTGTTTTTT.

The sample holds a few counts of this clonotype. The chain recombines TRBV11-2 with TRBJ1-2; 7 bases align to TRBD1. This CDR3 spans 16 amino acids. V dropped 0 bases and J dropped 5; count of bases not matched to a gene: 9. Per germline, CDR1 SGHAT and CDR2 FQNNGV. CDR3 sequence reads: CASSLDQGGTRYGYTF. For the CDR3, the DNA is TGTGCCAGCAGCTTAGATCAGGGGGGAACTCGGTATGGCTACACCTTC.

This clonotype turned up a few times. The J gene is TRBJ1-5, the V gene TRBV7-2; D perhaps matches TRBD1 (5 bases). Germline V gene lookup returns CDR1 SGHTA and CDR2 FQGNSA. Trimming shortened V by 3 bases and J by 7 bases, and 10 bases separated the two germline ends. This CDR3 spans 13 amino acids. The CDR3 here is CASSFRGEQPQHF. In DNA form, the CDR3 reads TGTGCCAGCAGCTTCAGAGGGGAGCAGCCCCAGCATTTT.

This clonotype was observed a handful of times. The chain has TRBV7-9 and TRBJ2-3; D is possibly TRBD1 or TRBD2 (5 bases each). Trimming removed 6 bases from V and 5 bases from J, with 18 bases in between. This CDR3 has 15 residues. Germline V CDR1 and CDR2: SEHNR, FQNEAQ (reference sequence). Here the CDR3 DNA reads TGTGCCAGCAGTCGCGAAGCCGGGACCGTAGATACGCAGTATTTT. Amino acid sequence: CASSREAGTVDTQYF.

The DNA of the CDR3 is TGTGCCAGCAGGGAAGGAGGAAAACTGTTTTTT. It codes for CASREGGKLFF. This chain uses TRBV6-2 or TRBV6-3 with TRBJ1-4, with D unclear. There are 11 residues in the CDR3. Germline V CDR1 and CDR2: MNHEY, SVGEGT. Trimming took 6 bases from V and 10 from J, leaving 9 bases between them.

The chain links TRBV27 to TRBJ1-5; TRBD1 might be the D (5 bases). CDR1 is MNHEY, CDR2 SMNVEV, per germline (reference sequence). The CDR3 sequence is 17 residues long. The ends were cut back, 2 bases at V and 6 bases at J, with 20 bases in the middle. The CDR3 bases are TGTGCCAGCAGTTTACGCCTTTTAGGGGTGCCAGGTCAGCCCCAGCATTTT. Encoded protein: CASSLRLLGVPGQPQHF.

The chain carries TRBV7-2 and TRBJ2-1, with TRBD2 matching 11 bases. Losses at the gene ends were 5 bases for V and 6 bases for J; bases not matched to a gene: 6. Per germline, CDR1 SGHTA and CDR2 FQGNSA. The CDR3 extends over 15 amino acids. The CDR3 sequence: CASSLSGGASNEQFF. The DNA of the CDR3 is TGTGCCAGCAGCCTTAGCGGGGGGGCTTCCAATGAGCAGTTCTTC.

This clonotype has only a few counts. V is TRBV20-1 and J is TRBJ2-5, with 15 positions matching TRBD2. This CDR3 has 15 residues. Germline lookup yields CDR1 DFQATT and CDR2 SNEGSKA (reference sequence). With V trimmed by 2 bases and J by 4 bases, 2 bases remained unmatched. CDR3 region: CSARPGLAGGETQYF. DNA for the CDR3: TGCAGTGCTAGACCGGGACTAGCGGGAGGAGAGACCCAGTACTTC.

In its sample, this clonotype was seen many times. The chain carries TRBV4-3 and TRBJ2-3; possible D gene TRBD2, 6 bases. Germline V gene data show CDR1 as LGHNA and CDR2 as YSLEER. The CDR3 consists of 15 residues. Trimming shortened V by 1 base and J by 2 bases, and 10 bases separated the two germline ends. The CDR3 coding sequence is TGCGCCAGCAGCCAAGGGGACTCTTACACAGATACGCAGTATTTT. Its protein is CASSQGDSYTDTQYF.

The rearrangement joins TRBV7-3 to TRBJ2-1; 7 bases are a match to TRBD2. J gave up 7 bases and V 4 bases, and 7 bases lay outside the gene matches. The CDR3 is 14 residues long. CDR1 SGHTA and CDR2 FQGTGA come from the germline V gene. Here the CDR3 DNA reads TGTGCCAGCAGCTCGGGGGGTTTACAGAATGAGCAGTTCTTC. Its protein is CASSSGGLQNEQFF. The full variable domain, with the rest looked up from reference TRBV7-3 and TRBJ2-1, is GAGVSQTPSNKVTEKGKYVELRCDPISGHTALYWYRQSLGQGPEFLIYFQGTGAADDSGLPNDRFFAVRPEGSVSTLKIQRTERGDSAVYLCASSSGGLQNEQFFGPGTRLTVL.

CDR3 nucleotide sequence: TGTGCCAGCAGCCCCTTGACAGGTAACACTGAAGCTTTCTTT. Translated, it gives CASSPLTGNTEAFF. This sequence joins TRBV11-3 and TRBJ1-1; D may be TRBD1 (6 bases). CDR3 length: 14 amino acids. The ends were cut back, 5 bases at V and 2 bases at J, with 12 bases in the middle. Germline-derived CDR1 and CDR2 are SGHNT and YENEEA.

A few counts support this clonotype. The chain is built from TRBV11-3 and TRBJ2-7; D may be TRBD1 or TRBD2 (5 bases each). Per germline, CDR1 SGHNT and CDR2 YENEEA. V shed 7 bases and J shed 3 bases, with 10 bases lying between them. The CDR3 sequence is 12 residues long. CDR3 nucleotide sequence: TGTGCCAGCACCCGGGACGTCTACGAGCAGTACTTC. It specifies CASTRDVYEQYF. The full variable domain, in which reference TRBV11-3 and TRBJ2-7 provide the parts outside the CDR3, is EAGVVQSPRYKIIEKKQPVAFWCNPISGHNTLYWYLQNLGQGPELLIRYENEEAVDDSQLPKDRFSAERLKGVDSTLKIQPAELGDSAVYLCASTRDVYEQYFGPGTRLTVT.

This clonotype appeared many times. The rearrangement joins TRBV20-1 to TRBJ2-3; TRBD1 agrees at 7 bases. The germline gives CDR1 DFQATT, CDR2 SNEGSKA (reference sequence). V trimming: 4 bases; J trimming: 0 bases; junction bases outside the gene matches: 13. This CDR3 comprises 17 residues. Written as DNA, the CDR3 is TGCAGTGCTATCGATACCGCCGGGACAGCGAGCACAGATACGCAGTATTTT. It translates to CSAIDTAGTASTDTQYF.

This clonotype occurred many times. The rearrangement uses TRBV5-6 and TRBJ2-1, with D possibly called TRBD1 or TRBD2 (5 bases each). This CDR3 comprises 13 residues. Per the germline V gene, CDR1 is SGHDT and CDR2 is YYEEEE. V was shortened by 2 bases and J by 8 bases, with 11 bases between the two germline ends. CDR3 nucleotides: TGTGCCAGCAGCTTCCTCGGGGCGGATGAGCAGTTCTTC. It is translated as CASSFLGADEQFF.

V and J are TRBV6-1 and TRBJ1-1, with 8 bases that match TRBD1. Germline trimming cut 5 bases from V and 4 bases from J; bases unmatched to any gene: 6. This CDR3 has 14 amino acids. The germline V gene has CDR1 MNHNS and CDR2 SASEGT. The CDR3 DNA is TGTGCCAGCAGTCGAGACAGGGGCAGCACTGAAGCTTTCTTT. Its protein is CASSRDRGSTEAFF.

The V and J genes are TRBV7-2 and TRBJ1-4; D is perhaps TRBD1 (5 bases). V was trimmed by 5 bases and J by 5 bases, leaving 12 bases between them. Germline CDR1 reads SGHTA; CDR2 reads FQGNSA. The CDR3 contains 14 residues. Here the CDR3 DNA reads TGTGCCAGCAGCCCCGGGGGGGTCAATGAAAAACTGTTTTTT. This gives the protein CASSPGGVNEKLFF.

Written as DNA, the CDR3 is TGTGCCAGTAGTACTTTGGGACAGGGGGTCGATGGCTACACCTTC. Protein sequence: CASSTLGQGVDGYTF. The chain combines TRBV19 with TRBJ1-2; 11 bases match TRBD1. CDR1 is LNHDA and CDR2 is SQIVND in the germline V gene (reference sequence). Unmatched junction bases numbered 7, after V lost 4 bases and J lost 6 bases. The CDR3 covers 15 residues.

The chain links TRBV12-3 or TRBV12-4 to TRBJ2-7; D gene unclear. V was shortened by 5 bases and J by 4 bases, with 6 bases between the two germline ends. CDR3 size: 11 residues. The CDR3 region is CASSGGYEQYF. The CDR3 region has the DNA TGTGCCAGCAGTGGCGGATACGAGCAGTACTTC.